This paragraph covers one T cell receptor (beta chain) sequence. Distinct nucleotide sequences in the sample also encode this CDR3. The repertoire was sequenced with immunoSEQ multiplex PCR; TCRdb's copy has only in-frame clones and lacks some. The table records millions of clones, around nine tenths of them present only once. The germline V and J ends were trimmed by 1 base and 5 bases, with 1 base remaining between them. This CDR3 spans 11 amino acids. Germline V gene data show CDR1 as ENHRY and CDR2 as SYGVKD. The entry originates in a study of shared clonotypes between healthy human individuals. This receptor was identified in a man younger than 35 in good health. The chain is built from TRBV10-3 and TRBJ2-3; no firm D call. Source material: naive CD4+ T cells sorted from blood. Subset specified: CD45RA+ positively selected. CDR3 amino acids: CAISELDTQYF. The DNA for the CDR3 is TGTGCCATCAGTGAGTTAGATACGCAGTATTTT.